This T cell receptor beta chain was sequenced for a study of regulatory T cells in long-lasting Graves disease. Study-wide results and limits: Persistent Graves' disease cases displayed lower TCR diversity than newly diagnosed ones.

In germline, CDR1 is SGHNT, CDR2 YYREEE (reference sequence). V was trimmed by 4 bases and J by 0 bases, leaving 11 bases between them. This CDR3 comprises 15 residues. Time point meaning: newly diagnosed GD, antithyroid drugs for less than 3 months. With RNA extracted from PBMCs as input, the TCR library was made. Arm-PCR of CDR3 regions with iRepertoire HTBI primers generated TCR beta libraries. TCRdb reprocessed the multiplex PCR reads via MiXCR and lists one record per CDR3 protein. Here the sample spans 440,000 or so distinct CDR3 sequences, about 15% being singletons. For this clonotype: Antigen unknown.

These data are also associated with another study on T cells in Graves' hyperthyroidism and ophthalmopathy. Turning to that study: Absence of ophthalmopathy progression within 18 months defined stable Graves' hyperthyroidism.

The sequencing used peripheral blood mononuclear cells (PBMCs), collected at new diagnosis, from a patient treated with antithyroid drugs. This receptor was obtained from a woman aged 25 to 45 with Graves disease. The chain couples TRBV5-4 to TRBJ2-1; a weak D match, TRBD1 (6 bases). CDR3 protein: CASSRDTSSYNEQFF. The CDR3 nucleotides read TGTGCCAGCAGCAGGGACACGAGCTCCTACAATGAGCAGTTCTTC.